This passage covers 21 T cell receptor beta chains from one sample sequenced in a study of blood T cell repertoires in COVID-19. Generated by immunoSEQ multiplex PCR, the TCRdb table keeps only in-frame clones and is missing some. The table shows about 88,000 clones, with 88% occurring only once. The sequenced sample consisted of peripheral blood. The receptors originated from an elderly woman with acute or convalescent COVID-19.

In this sample, this clone turned up once. This CDR3 reads CASSLGVTDTQYF. CDR3 coding DNA: TGTGCCAGCAGCTTAGGAGTCACAGATACGCAGTATTTT. V is TRBV7-9 and J is TRBJ2-3; unclear D gene. CDR3 length: 13 residues. Trimming took 1 base from V and 2 from J, leaving 4 bases between them. The germline V gene encodes CDR1 SEHNR and CDR2 FQNEAQ (reference sequence).

This clone was recorded only once. The chain joins TRBV5-4 to TRBJ1-4; TRBD1 aligns across 7 bases. Germline V gene data show CDR1 as SGHNT and CDR2 as YYREEE (reference sequence). The junction had 3 bases not matched to a gene; V was cut back by 4 bases and J by 0 bases. CDR3 length equals 15 residues. The CDR3 DNA is TGTGCCAGCAGCCGGACAGGAGCAACTAATGAAAAACTGTTTTTT. Its protein is CASSRTGATNEKLFF.

The V call is TRBV15, the J call TRBJ1-1; D not certain. Germline CDR1 reads LNHNV; CDR2 reads YYDKDF (reference sequence). The CDR3 consists of 13 residues. V lost 8 bases and J lost 1, with 11 bases in between. CDR3 bases: TGTGCCACCTTTTCGGCGGCGAACACTGAAGCTTTCTTT. It codes for CATFSAANTEAFF. Complete variable domain (other parts from reference TRBV15 and TRBJ1-1): DAMVIQNPRYQVTQFGKPVTLSCSQTLNHNVMYWYQQKSSQAPKLLFHYYDKDFNNEADTPDNFQSRRPNTSFCFLDIRSPGLGDTAMYLCATFSAANTEAFFGQGTRLTVV.

V usage is TRBV7-3 and J usage is TRBJ2-5; 7 bases agree with TRBD2. Losses at the gene ends were 5 bases for V and 3 bases for J; bases not matched to a gene: 3. Germline-derived CDR1 and CDR2 are SGHTA and FQGTGA. The CDR3 runs to 13 residues. CDR3 DNA sequence: TGTGCCAGCAGCCCAGCGGGAAAAGAGACCCAGTACTTC. This sequence encodes CASSPAGKETQYF.

V usage is TRBV5-6 and J usage is TRBJ2-7; D uncertain. Trimming removed 3 bases from V and 0 bases from J, with 10 bases in between. The CDR3 runs 14 residues. Germline-derived CDR1 and CDR2 are SGHDT and YYEEEE. CDR3 sequence: CASSWSVTSYEQYF. The CDR3 DNA sequence: TGTGCCAGCAGCTGGTCGGTTACCTCCTACGAGCAGTACTTC.

The V call is TRBV3-1 (or the pseudogene TRBV3-2), the J call TRBJ1-2; 9 bases are shared with TRBD1. This CDR3 spans 16 amino acids. Germline CDR1 reads LGHDT; CDR2 reads YNNKEL (reference sequence). With V trimmed by 3 bases and J by 4 bases, 9 bases remained unmatched. The DNA of the CDR3 is TGTGCCAGCAGCCAGGCCGGGACAGGGCACGTCTATGGCTACACCTTC. Encoded protein: CASSQAGTGHVYGYTF.

The chain links TRBV11-1 to TRBJ2-7; no clear D gene. CDR1 and CDR2 (germline): SGHAT, FQDESV (reference sequence). This CDR3 has 15 amino acids. The V and J ends lost 2 bases and 0 bases respectively, with 11 bases between them. DNA of the CDR3: TGTGCCAGCAGCTTAACTACGGCAAGCTCCTACGAGCAGTACTTC. As protein: CASSLTTASSYEQYF. Using reference TRBV11-1 and TRBJ2-7 for the parts outside the CDR3, the full variable domain is EAEVAQSPRYKITEKSQAVAFWCDPISGHATLYWYRQILGQGPELLVQFQDESVVDDSQLPKDRFSAERLKGVDSTLKIQPAELGDSAMYLCASSLTTASSYEQYFGPGTRLTVT.

The chain carries TRBV4-3 and TRBJ1-1; 7 bases are shared with TRBD1. V was pared by 4 bases and J by 8 bases, with 10 bases of the junction left unmatched. The CDR3 extends over 14 amino acids. CDR1 LGHNA and CDR2 YSLEER come from the germline V gene. The CDR3 is CASSPQGQVFEAFF. CDR3 sequence (DNA): TGCGCCAGCAGCCCTCAAGGACAGGTTTTCGAAGCTTTCTTT.

The gene calls are TRBV24-1 and TRBJ2-1, with TRBD2 matching over 7 bases. The CDR3 has 16 residues. The V gene's germline CDR1 is KGHDR and CDR2 SFDVKD. After removal of 4 bases from V and 7 bases from J, the junction contained 12 bases not matched to a gene. The CDR3 here is CATSDPYRDGGNEQFF. CDR3 nucleotide sequence: TGTGCCACCAGTGACCCTTACCGGGACGGGGGGAATGAGCAGTTCTTC.

The chain joins TRBV11-2 to TRBJ1-4, with 10 bases aligning to TRBD1. The CDR3 consists of 15 residues. The V and J ends lost 0 bases and 7 bases, in that order; junction bases with no gene match: 2. Germline V gene sequence: CDR1 SGHAT, CDR2 FQNNGV. This CDR3 reads CASSLDGTGVEKLFF. DNA for the CDR3: TGTGCCAGCAGCTTAGATGGGACAGGGGTTGAAAAACTGTTTTTT.

V usage is TRBV18 and J usage is TRBJ2-3, with 8 bases identical to TRBD2. CDR3 length equals 17 residues. CDR1 KGHSH and CDR2 LQKENI come from the germline V gene. Unmatched junction bases numbered 9, after V lost 4 bases and J lost 0 bases. The CDR3 here is CASSLPLSGASTDTQYF. CDR3 in DNA: TGTGCCAGCTCACTCCCTCTTAGCGGGGCTAGCACAGATACGCAGTATTTT.

In its sample, this clone was seen once. The CDR3 DNA follows: TGTGCCAGCTCACCACCTAACCGGGGTGAGCAAAACATTCAGTACTTC. This translates into CASSPPNRGEQNIQYF. The gene calls are TRBV18 and TRBJ2-4; D is possibly TRBD2 (5 bases). Deletions cut 0 bases from V and 5 bases from J, with 14 bases between. In germline, CDR1 is KGHSH, CDR2 LQKENI. This CDR3 region has 16 residues.

V is TRBV7-6 and J is TRBJ2-1; TRBD2 aligns across 8 bases. Germline V gene lookup returns CDR1 SGHVS and CDR2 FNYEAQ. The CDR3 is 18 amino acids. J lost 4 bases, V lost 3 bases, and 14 bases had no gene match. CDR3 region: CASSFNPTSGGGYNEQFF. Here the CDR3 DNA reads TGTGCCAGCAGCTTTAACCCAACCAGCGGCGGGGGGTACAATGAGCAGTTCTTC.

This clone was found once. The chain couples TRBV6-1 to TRBJ2-5; D perhaps matches TRBD2 (5 bases). Between the trimmed V and J ends, which lost 0 bases and 8 bases, there was a span of 16 bases. This CDR3 contains 15 residues. The V gene's germline CDR1 is MNHNS and CDR2 SASEGT. Here the CDR3 reads CASSEAIWGEDTQYF. CDR3 nucleotides: TGTGCCAGCAGTGAAGCGATATGGGGAGAGGATACCCAGTACTTC.

V is TRBV2 and J is TRBJ2-3; D not resolved. Between the trimmed V and J ends, which lost 3 bases and 0 bases, there was a span of 10 bases. Germline values: CDR1 SNHLY, CDR2 FYNNEI. CDR3 length equals 15 residues. The CDR3 spells CASSDPLVSTDTQYF. Here the CDR3 DNA reads TGTGCCAGCAGTGACCCTTTAGTTAGCACAGATACGCAGTATTTT.

Here the CDR3 reads CASSPLLGLRYNEQFF. The CDR3 region has the DNA TGTGCCAGTTCTCCACTTTTGGGACTGCGCTACAATGAGCAGTTCTTC. The J gene is TRBJ2-1, the V gene TRBV19; possible D gene TRBD2, 6 bases. Germline V lookup: CDR1 LNHDA, CDR2 SQIVND (reference sequence). CDR3 length equals 16 residues. V dropped 8 bases and J dropped 3 bases, with 20 bases sitting between them.

V gene TRBV5-1 combines with J gene TRBJ1-6; D gene unclear. Trimming stripped 0 bases from V and 5 bases from J, with 6 bases between. The CDR3 length is 14 residues. Germline-derived CDR1 and CDR2 are SGHRS and YFSETQ. The CDR3: CASSLEQNNSPLHF. Written as DNA, the CDR3 is TGCGCCAGCAGCTTGGAACAGAATAATTCACCCCTCCACTTT.

The gene calls are TRBV18 and TRBJ1-6; TRBD1 matches at 7 bases. The trim removed 3 bases at V and 9 bases at J, leaving 8 bases unmatched. Germline V lookup: CDR1 KGHSH, CDR2 LQKENI. This CDR3 is 15 amino acids long. CDR3 protein: CASSPTTGSSSPLHF. DNA of the CDR3: TGTGCCAGCTCACCGACGACAGGGTCTTCTTCACCCCTCCACTTT.

This clone was detected once. The chain couples TRBV6-5 to TRBJ2-5, with 9 nucleotides matching TRBD1. Germline V CDR1 and CDR2: MNHEY, SVGAGI. With 6 bases clipped from V and 9 bases from J, the junction kept 11 bases outside the gene matches. There are 14 residues in the CDR3. Here the CDR3 reads CASRADRGLGAQYF. The CDR3 DNA reads TGTGCCAGCAGGGCGGACAGGGGCTTAGGGGCCCAGTACTTC.

The V and J genes are TRBV15 and TRBJ2-5; 7 nucleotides match TRBD1. J was trimmed by 2 bases and V by 1 base; bases with no gene match: 1. The CDR3 spans 14 residues. The germline V gene has CDR1 LNHNV and CDR2 YYDKDF (reference sequence). The CDR3 coding sequence is TGTGCCACCAGCAGAGTACAGGGGCAAGAGACCCAGTACTTC. Protein: CATSRVQGQETQYF.

The V call is TRBV3-1 (or the pseudogene TRBV3-2), the J call TRBJ1-1, with a weak D call TRBD1 (5 bases). The V end was cut by 0 bases, the J end by 6 bases, with 11 bases between. The CDR3 consists of 14 residues. Germline V lookup: CDR1 LGHDT, CDR2 YNNKEL (reference sequence). The CDR3 sequence is CASSQDGGTAEAFF. CDR3 nucleotides: TGTGCCAGCAGCCAAGACGGGGGGACTGCTGAAGCTTTCTTT.